Below, 27 T cell receptor beta chains from the same sample are listed, as sequenced in a study of T cell clonality in common variable immunodeficiency. Libraries were prepared by immunoSEQ multiplex PCR; TCRdb keeps only in-frame clonotypes and omits some of them. The sample is made up of approximately 81,000 clones, none counted only once. Sequences were obtained from peripheral blood mononuclear cells. These receptors were collected from a person aged 18 to 70 in good health.

The table lists this clone with many counts. The read terminates 3 residues before the CDR3 end, so the remaining end is supplied by the germline J gene. The genes are TRBV5-1 and TRBJ1-4; maybe TRBD1 (6 bases). From germline, CDR1 is SGHRS and CDR2 YFSETQ. V lost 4 bases, J lost 4 bases, and 11 bases lay in between. The CDR3 has 14 residues. CDR3 bases read: TGCGCCAGCAGCCCCGGACAGCATAATGAAAAA. It encodes CASSPGQHNEK. The full CDR3 protein is CASSPGQHNEKLFF.

This clone has at least ten counts. The DNA ends 3 residues before the CDR3 does, and the rest of the CDR3 is filled in from the germline J gene. V and J are TRBV7-9 and TRBJ1-5, with D perhaps matching TRBD1 (5 bases). Germline lookup yields CDR1 SEHNR and CDR2 FQNEAQ (reference sequence). This CDR3 is 15 amino acids long. Trimming shortened V by 3 bases and J by 0 bases, and 9 bases separated the two germline ends. The CDR3 bases that were read are TGTGCCAGCAGCTTGGCGGGGGATAGCAATCAGCCC. Its protein is CASSLAGDSNQP. From start to end, the CDR3 is CASSLAGDSNQPQHF.

This clone was observed a few times. The read falls 3 residues short of the CDR3 end, and the missing part is taken from the germline J gene. The chain combines TRBV7-2 with TRBJ1-5; the match to TRBD1 covers 8 bases. CDR1 is SGHTA and CDR2 is FQGNSA in the germline V gene. J was trimmed by 4 bases and V by 4 bases; bases with no gene match: 6. The CDR3 loop spans 15 amino acids. CDR3 bases read: TGTGCCAGCAGCTGGACAGGGAGTATAAATCAGCCC. The encoded protein is CASSWTGSINQP. From start to end, the CDR3 is CASSWTGSINQPQHF. The whole variable domain, remainder taken from reference TRBV7-2 and TRBJ1-5, is GAGVSQSPSNKVTEKGKDVELRCDPISGHTALYWYRQSLGQGLEFLIYFQGNSAPDKSGLPSDRFSAERTGGSVSTLTIQRTQQEDSAVYLCASSWTGSINQPQHFGDGTRLSIL.

This clone was counted only a few times. The read stops 3 residues short of the end of the CDR3; the missing end is completed from the germline J gene. V usage is TRBV5-3 and J usage is TRBJ1-6; no clear D gene. TRBV5-3 is an ORF, and what it does is uncertain. Trimming left V 4 bases short and J 0 bases short, with 23 bases between. The CDR3 is 20 amino acids. CDR3 DNA (partial): TGTGCCAGAAGCCGGATCCGGAAAACCCTTAACAGCTCCTATAATTCACCC. It specifies CARSRIRKTLNSSYNSP. The whole CDR3 sequence reads CARSRIRKTLNSSYNSPLHF.

This clone appeared many times. The DNA ends 3 residues before the CDR3 does, and the rest of the CDR3 is filled in from the germline J gene. The rearrangement joins TRBV20-1 to TRBJ2-2, with 7 bases aligning to TRBD2. Looked up from germline, CDR1 is DFQATT and CDR2 is SNEGSKA (reference sequence). The CDR3 runs 15 residues. V dropped 7 bases and J dropped 0; count of bases not matched to a gene: 8. The CDR3 DNA, read in part, is TGCAGTGACCGCCCCGGACTAGCGAACACCGGGGAG. Translated: CSDRPGLANTGE. The whole CDR3 sequence is CSDRPGLANTGELFF.

This clone was picked up many times. The read ends 3 residues before the CDR3 terminus; that terminus is restored from the germline J gene. The V call is TRBV30, the J call TRBJ1-1; D ambiguous. The CDR3 covers 11 residues. Per the germline V gene, CDR1 is GTSNPN and CDR2 is SVGIG (reference sequence). V was clipped by 3 bases and J by 6 bases, with 8 bases between them. The CDR3 DNA, read in part, is TGTGCCTGGAGCCCTAGGTCTGAA. This gives the protein CAWSPRSE. The entire CDR3 is CAWSPRSEAFF.

In this sample, this clone turned up many times. CDR3 residues: CASSVSGSGRELFF. CDR3 bases read: TGTGCCAGCAGTGTTAGCGGGAGTGGCAGGGAG. The J gene is TRBJ2-2, the V gene TRBV6-1, with 9 bases matching TRBD2. With the read ending 3 residues before the CDR3 end, the germline J gene is used to fill in that end. Germline V gene data show CDR1 as MNHNS and CDR2 as SASEGT. V trimming: 4 bases; J trimming: 9 bases; junction bases outside the gene matches: 6. This CDR3 has 14 residues.

In this sample, this clone turned up many times. The CDR3 goes on 3 residues after the read ends, and that part is filled in from the germline J gene. The chain has TRBV20-1 and TRBJ2-3, with TRBD2 matching over 9 bases. This CDR3 has 17 amino acids. Per germline, CDR1 DFQATT and CDR2 SNEGSKA (reference sequence). Trimming removed 3 bases from V and 0 bases from J; junction bases left unmatched: 10. The CDR3 reads CSASSSGRNYSTDTQYF. The sequenced CDR3 bases are TGCAGTGCTAGTTCCAGCGGGAGGAACTATAGCACAGATACG.

Comments on this clone: The read finishes 3 residues shy of the CDR3 end, and the germline J gene is used to complete it. V gene TRBV7-2 combines with J gene TRBJ1-1; D possibly corresponds to TRBD1 (6 bases). This CDR3 has 15 residues. V dropped 5 bases and J dropped 5 bases, with 18 bases sitting between them. Germline assignment: CDR1 SGHTA and CDR2 FQGNSA. Incomplete CDR3 DNA: TGTGCCAGCAGCCCCCACACAGGGCCCGGGACTGAA. Protein: CASSPHTGPGTE. The full CDR3 protein is CASSPHTGPGTEAFF. Full variable domain (rest looked up from reference TRBV7-2 and TRBJ1-1): GAGVSQSPSNKVTEKGKDVELRCDPISGHTALYWYRQSLGQGLEFLIYFQGNSAPDKSGLPSDRFSAERTGGSVSTLTIQRTQQEDSAVYLCASSPHTGPGTEAFFGQGTRLTVV.

This clone was observed at least ten times. The read finishes 3 residues shy of the CDR3 end, and the germline J gene is used to complete it. This chain joins TRBV20-1 and TRBJ2-1; 9 bases line up with TRBD2. The CDR3 loop spans 15 amino acids. CDR1 and CDR2 (germline): DFQATT, SNEGSKA (reference sequence). The V gene end was trimmed by 5 bases and the J gene end by 5 bases; junction bases not matched to a gene: 10. The CDR3 DNA, read in part, is TGCAGTGCTTTTTTTAGCGGGAGAGGGCACAATGAG. The encoded protein is CSAFFSGRGHNE. The entire CDR3 reads CSAFFSGRGHNEQFF.

This clone was recorded many times. The read gets to within 3 residues of the CDR3 end, and the germline J gene fills in the rest. This chain connects TRBV19 to TRBJ2-3, with 8 bases matching TRBD2. With 3 bases clipped from V and 1 base from J, the junction kept 12 bases outside the gene matches. The CDR3 loop spans 18 amino acids. CDR1 LNHDA and CDR2 SQIVND come from the germline V gene (reference sequence). Partial CDR3 DNA: TGTGCCAGTAGTATGGTACTAGCGGCCATTCCTGGCACAGATACG. Amino acids: CASSMVLAAIPGTDT. The full CDR3 protein is CASSMVLAAIPGTDTQYF.

This clone has ten or more counts. With the read ending 3 residues before the CDR3 end, the germline J gene is used to fill in that end. The V and J genes are TRBV5-1 and TRBJ1-4, with D possibly matching TRBD1 (6 bases). The V and J ends lost 0 bases and 5 bases respectively, with 14 bases between them. Germline lookup yields CDR1 SGHRS and CDR2 YFSETQ. The CDR3 loop spans 16 amino acids. The CDR3 region is CASSLVGGGSNEKLFF. The DNA read from the CDR3 is TGCGCCAGCAGCTTGGTCGGAGGGGGATCCAATGAAAAA.

This clone occurred many times. The sequenced CDR3 bases are TGTGCCAGCAGTCTGGGGGGGAGCTCTGGGGCCAACGTC. This sequence encodes CASSLGGSSGANV. The full CDR3 reads CASSLGGSSGANVLTF. This chain links TRBV2 with TRBJ2-6; 7 bases are a match to TRBD2. Read coverage stops 3 residues before the CDR3 terminus; the germline J gene supplies the remainder. The junction had 4 bases not matched to a gene; V was cut back by 5 bases and J by 0 bases. Germline CDR1 SNHLY, CDR2 FYNNEI. The CDR3 contains 16 residues.

This clone was seen many times. The CDR3 end falls 3 residues outside the read, so it is completed with the germline J gene. The chain employs TRBV7-9 and TRBJ2-3; D gene uncertain. The germline V gene has CDR1 SEHNR and CDR2 FQNEAQ (reference sequence). CDR3 size: 12 residues. The sequenced part of the CDR3 DNA is TGTGCCAGCAGTCATAGATCCCTCTCG. It translates to CASSHRSLS. The CDR3 as a whole reads CASSHRSLSQYF.

The table lists this clone with many counts. The read stops 3 residues short of the end of the CDR3; the missing end is completed from the germline J gene. The chain links TRBV20-1 to TRBJ2-7, with no clear D. CDR1 is DFQATT and CDR2 is SNEGSKA in the germline V gene (reference sequence). The V gene lost 1 base and the J gene lost 5 bases, with 6 bases spanning the gap. The CDR3 consists of 11 residues. CDR3 DNA, as far as it was read: TGCAGTGCTAGAGTCGTCCACGAG. Protein sequence: CSARVVHE. The whole CDR3 sequence is CSARVVHEQYF.

This clone was detected many times. Read sequence stops 3 residues before the CDR3 end, and the germline J gene provides the missing end. The gene calls are TRBV19 and TRBJ2-7, with 9 positions matching TRBD1. J was trimmed by 1 base and V by 6 bases; bases with no gene match: 4. Germline V gene sequence: CDR1 LNHDA, CDR2 SQIVND (reference sequence). The CDR3 spans 14 residues. The part of the CDR3 DNA that was read is TGTGCCAGTAGCCCCGGGACAGGGTCCTACGAG. It encodes CASSPGTGSYE. The whole CDR3 protein reads CASSPGTGSYEQYF.

This clone was counted ten times or more. The CDR3 spells CASTPGQGSNQPQHF. CDR3 bases read: TGTGCCAGTACGCCTGGACAGGGTAGCAATCAGCCC. V and J are TRBV19 and TRBJ1-5; 8 bases map to TRBD1. Read data end 3 residues before the CDR3 end; the end is taken from the germline J gene. The ends lost 7 bases at V and 0 bases at J; junction bases unmatched: 5. The CDR3 extends over 15 amino acids. CDR1 is LNHDA and CDR2 is SQIVND in the germline V gene (reference sequence).

This clone was recorded many times. Read sequence stops 3 residues before the CDR3 end, and the germline J gene provides the missing end. The rearrangement joins TRBV5-1 to TRBJ2-5, with TRBD1 as a possible D gene (6 bases). The CDR3 loop spans 14 amino acids. Per germline, CDR1 SGHRS and CDR2 YFSETQ. The V gene lost 0 bases and the J gene lost 4 bases, with 10 bases spanning the gap. CDR3 loop: CASSLAGVRETQYF. The sequenced part of the CDR3 DNA is TGCGCCAGCAGCTTGGCAGGGGTGCGAGAGACC.

This clone was detected a few times. From the germline J gene comes the end of the CDR3, since the read stops 3 residues before it. This rearrangement joins TRBV19 to TRBJ1-3; 8 bases agree with TRBD1. J was trimmed by 3 bases and V by 4 bases; bases with no gene match: 2. Germline V lookup: CDR1 LNHDA, CDR2 SQIVND (reference sequence). The CDR3 totals 14 residues. The DNA read from the CDR3 is TGTGCCAGTAGTACGACAGGGGTTGGAAACACC. Protein product: CASSTTGVGNT. The full CDR3 is CASSTTGVGNTIYF.

This clone was seen ten or more times. The sequence runs out 3 residues before the end of the CDR3; the remainder is reconstructed from the germline J gene. The rearrangement uses TRBV5-6 and TRBJ2-5; D remains unclear. V dropped 5 bases and J dropped 3 bases, with 5 bases sitting between them. Per the germline V gene, CDR1 is SGHDT and CDR2 is YYEEEE. The CDR3 has 11 amino acids. The CDR3 sequence: CASSREETQYF. Partial CDR3 DNA: TGTGCCAGCAGTCGGGAAGAGACC.

This clone was counted at least ten times. The CDR3 extends 3 residues past the end of the read, so its final part is completed from the germline J gene. The chain links TRBV19 to TRBJ1-5; TRBD1 agrees at 9 bases. This CDR3 is 19 amino acids long. J lost 6 bases, V lost 1 base, and 16 bases had no gene match. Germline V CDR1 and CDR2: LNHDA, SQIVND (reference sequence). CDR3 sequence reads: CASSIAGTGYNGWTQPQHF. The part of the CDR3 DNA that was read is TGTGCCAGTAGTATAGCCGGGACAGGGTACAACGGGTGGACTCAGCCC. The variable domain in full, with the rest retrieved from reference TRBV19 and TRBJ1-5, is DGGITQSPKYLFRKEGQNVTLSCEQNLNHDAMYWYRQDPGQGLRLIYYSQIVNDFQKGDIAEGYSVSREKKESFPLTVTSAQKNPTAFYLCASSIAGTGYNGWTQPQHFGDGTRLSIL.

This clone was observed many times. The read halts 3 residues ahead of the CDR3 end, with the missing end drawn from the germline J gene. The rearrangement uses TRBV7-3 and TRBJ2-1, with 11 nucleotides matching TRBD2. CDR3 length: 14 amino acids. CDR1 and CDR2 (germline): SGHTA, FQGTGA. Trimming cost V 2 bases and J 7 bases; bases outside gene matches: 1. Incomplete CDR3 DNA: TGTGCCAGCAGCTTACTAGCGGGAGGAAATGAG. Translated: CASSLLAGGNE. The entire CDR3 reads CASSLLAGGNEQFF.

A remark on this clone: The CDR3 is cut off 3 residues early in the read; its end comes from the germline J gene. V usage is TRBV7-8 and J usage is TRBJ2-2; D is ambiguous. Between the trimmed V and J ends, which lost 2 bases and 1 base, there was a span of 8 bases. The CDR3 is 15 amino acids. CDR1 SGHVS and CDR2 FQNEAQ come from the germline V gene. This CDR3 reads CASSLKVGNTGELFF. Partial CDR3 DNA: TGTGCCAGCAGCTTAAAGGTTGGGAACACCGGGGAG.

This clone rates as medium-sized. The observed sequence ends 3 residues before the CDR3 terminus, with the missing tail filled in from the germline J gene. This rearrangement joins TRBV20-1 to TRBJ2-7, with 10 bases lining up with TRBD2. V gave up 6 bases and J gave up 2 bases; unmatched junction bases: 13. Germline-derived CDR1 and CDR2 are DFQATT and SNEGSKA (reference sequence). This CDR3 region has 16 residues. The CDR3 here is CSAPGPLAGNPYEQYF. The DNA read from the CDR3 is TGCAGTGCCCCGGGGCCACTAGCGGGAAACCCCTACGAG.

In this sample, this clone turned up many times. The CDR3 extends 3 residues past the end of the read, so its final part is completed from the germline J gene. The genes are TRBV20-1 and TRBJ2-2; 7 bases are a match to TRBD2. The CDR3 spans 14 residues. Losses at the gene ends were 6 bases for V and 4 bases for J; bases not matched to a gene: 8. Germline V lookup: CDR1 DFQATT, CDR2 SNEGSKA (reference sequence). The sequenced part of the CDR3 DNA is TGCAGTGCCGTATTACCTAGCGGCACCGGGGAG. This encodes CSAVLPSGTGE. The entire CDR3 protein reads CSAVLPSGTGELFF.

This clone has at least ten counts. Read data end 3 residues before the CDR3 end; the end is taken from the germline J gene. The genes are TRBV30 and TRBJ1-3; 7 positions match TRBD1. CDR3 length: 17 amino acids. Germline V gives CDR1 GTSNPN, CDR2 SVGIG (reference sequence). V shed 2 bases, J shed 0 bases, and the junction held 10 bases outside the gene matches. CDR3 bases read: TGTGCCTGGAGTACAAGCCGGGACAGATTCTCTGGAAACACC. Translating it yields CAWSTSRDRFSGNT. The entire CDR3 reads CAWSTSRDRFSGNTIYF.

The sample holds many counts of this clone. Read data end 3 residues before the CDR3 end; the end is taken from the germline J gene. The chain couples TRBV5-5 to TRBJ2-7; D is ambiguous. Germline CDR1 and CDR2: SGHKS and YYEKEE (reference sequence). Trimming took off 0 bases at V and 2 bases at J, with 9 bases between the two ends. There are 14 residues in the CDR3. This CDR3 is CASSLGLGTYEQYF. Partial CDR3 DNA: TGTGCCAGCAGCTTGGGTTTGGGCACCTACGAG. Based on the CDR3 plus reference TRBV5-5 and TRBJ2-7, the full variable domain is DAGVTQSPTHLIKTRGQQVTLRCSPISGHKSVSWYQQVLGQGPQFIFQYYEKEERGRGNFPDRFSARQFPNYSSELNVNALLLGDSALYLCASSLGLGTYEQYFGPGTRLTVT.